A single sample is the source of the 27 T cell receptor beta chains below, sequenced in a study of shared clonotypes between healthy human individuals. TCRdb's table, derived via immunoSEQ multiplex PCR, lists solely in-frame clones and lacks some. Of roughly 2.5 million clones in the sample, around 94% are singletons; the top ten hold 0.11% to 0.15%. Sequenced: naive CD4+ T cells sorted from blood. Subset indicated: CD45RA+ positively selected. These receptors were collected from a man between 18 and 29 years old in good health.

The chain recombines TRBV30 with TRBJ1-4, with TRBD1 matching over 8 bases. CDR1 GTSNPN and CDR2 SVGIG come from the germline V gene (reference sequence). V shed 5 bases, J shed 4 bases, and the junction held 9 bases outside the gene matches. The CDR3 runs 15 residues. This chain's CDR3 is CAWGTGTGFNEKLFF. The CDR3 DNA sequence: TGTGCCTGGGGAACCGGGACAGGCTTTAATGAAAAACTGTTTTTT.

Regarding this clone: The same CDR3 is also encoded by other DNA sequences in this sample. The chain carries TRBV19 and TRBJ1-4, with 7 bases lining up with TRBD1. V lost 8 bases, J lost 0 bases, and 3 bases stayed unmatched. This CDR3 spans 14 amino acids. The germline V gene has CDR1 LNHDA and CDR2 SQIVND (reference sequence). CDR3 sequence (DNA): TGTGCCAGTCGCACAGGGGCAACTAATGAAAAACTGTTTTTT. It translates to CASRTGATNEKLFF. The complete variable domain, with remaining parts taken from reference TRBV19 and TRBJ1-4, reads DGGITQSPKYLFRKEGQNVTLSCEQNLNHDAMYWYRQDPGQGLRLIYYSQIVNDFQKGDIAEGYSVSREKKESFPLTVTSAQKNPTAFYLCASRTGATNEKLFFGSGTQLSVL.

The count of this clone is one. The chain combines TRBV7-6 with TRBJ1-1; no clear D. The CDR3 totals 11 residues. Trimming pared 1 base from V and 7 bases from J, leaving 4 bases between. Germline assignment: CDR1 SGHVS and CDR2 FNYEAQ. The CDR3 region has the DNA TGTGCCAGCAGCTTAGGGGTTGAAGCTTTCTTT. Translating gives CASSLGVEAFF.

The chain couples TRBV2 to TRBJ2-5; D possibly corresponds to TRBD2 (5 bases). The J call is uncertain, as TRBJ2-7 better fits the DNA end. The CDR3 totals 14 residues. Germline loops: CDR1 SNHLY, CDR2 FYNNEI. The CDR3 region is CASRSGNPAYEQYF. As DNA, the CDR3 is TGTGCCAGCAGGTCCGGGAACCCAGCCTACGAGCAGTACTTC.

This sequence joins TRBV7-2 and TRBJ2-7, with D possibly being TRBD2 (6 bases). The CDR3 has 16 residues. Germline values: CDR1 SGHTA, CDR2 FQGNSA. Trimming removed 5 bases from V and 4 bases from J, with 21 bases in between. The CDR3 DNA reads TGTGCCAGCAGCCCGGAGGGATCTAGGGCGGGATACGAGCAGTACTTC. Protein: CASSPEGSRAGYEQYF. Based on the CDR3 plus reference TRBV7-2 and TRBJ2-7, the full variable domain is GAGVSQSPSNKVTEKGKDVELRCDPISGHTALYWYRQSLGQGLEFLIYFQGNSAPDKSGLPSDRFSAERTGGSVSTLTIQRTQQEDSAVYLCASSPEGSRAGYEQYFGPGTRLTVT.

J is TRBJ1-5 and V is TRBV5-1; 10 bases fit TRBD1. CDR1 and CDR2 (germline): SGHRS, YFSETQ. V lost 4 bases and J lost 5; bases outside the gene matches: 3. The CDR3 is 14 residues long. In DNA, the CDR3 is TGCGCCAGCAGCACCGGGACAGGGGATCAGCCCCAGCATTTT. This encodes CASSTGTGDQPQHF.

The chain couples TRBV5-1 to TRBJ2-1; D uncertain. CDR3 length equals 11 residues. Trimming removed 6 bases at V and 8 bases at J, with 9 bases between. CDR1 is SGHRS, CDR2 YFSETQ, per germline. DNA for the CDR3: TGCGCCAGCATTAGTGCCCATGAGCAGTTCTTC. Translated: CASISAHEQFF.

The CDR3 is CASSDLRQGPHNEQFF. The CDR3 DNA reads as TGTGCCAGCAGTGACCTTCGCCAGGGACCCCACAATGAGCAGTTCTTC. The chain has TRBV6-4 and TRBJ2-1; possibly TRBD1 or TRBD2 for D (5 bases each). The CDR3 runs 16 residues. Germline CDR1 is MRHNA and CDR2 is SNTAGT. Trimming shortened V by 2 bases and J by 5 bases, and 16 bases separated the two germline ends.

The genes are TRBV9 and TRBJ2-7; D is undetermined. The V end was cut by 0 bases, the J end by 1 base, with 5 bases between. The CDR3 runs 13 residues. Germline V gene data show CDR1 as SGDLS and CDR2 as YYNGEE. The CDR3 region has the DNA TGTGCCAGCAGCGTAGTGGGTTCCTACGAGCAGTACTTC. Translation gives CASSVVGSYEQYF.

The table lists this clone with a count of one. The chain combines TRBV2 with TRBJ2-3; D not certain. The V end was cut by 7 bases, the J end by 6 bases, with 11 bases between. The CDR3 totals 12 residues. Germline V gene data show CDR1 as SNHLY and CDR2 as FYNNEI. Here the CDR3 DNA reads TGTGCCAGCACCGAACAGCAGGATACGCAGTATTTT. This gives the protein CASTEQQDTQYF.

In regard to this clone: The sample contains more than one DNA sequence encoding this CDR3. The chain combines TRBV7-9 with TRBJ2-7; 8 bases agree with TRBD2. The CDR3 sequence is 15 residues long. V lost 1 base to trimming and J lost 0 bases; unmatched junction nucleotides: 2. Germline CDR1 is SEHNR and CDR2 is FQNEAQ (reference sequence). This chain's CDR3 is CASSLGGTSSYEQYF. Here the CDR3 DNA reads TGTGCCAGCAGCTTAGGAGGGACTAGCTCCTACGAGCAGTACTTC.

This clone is a singleton in its sample. The chain employs TRBV18 and TRBJ2-3, with D unclear. This CDR3 spans 19 amino acids. The V end lost 3 bases, the J end lost 2 bases, and 24 bases lay between the germline ends. Per the germline V gene, CDR1 is KGHSH and CDR2 is LQKENI. CDR3 sequence: CASSPPGRRELIDTDTQYF. The CDR3 DNA reads as TGTGCCAGCTCACCCCCAGGCAGACGCGAGTTAATAGACACAGATACGCAGTATTTT.

This chain links TRBV12-1 with TRBJ1-6; TRBD1, the table's D call, was not compared with the DNA. TRBV12-1 is labeled a pseudogene. The CDR3 consists of 14 residues. For the CDR3, the DNA is TGTGCCAGCAGCTTTGGACAGGGCGGTTCACCCCTCCACTTT. It codes for CASSFGQGGSPLHF.

In DNA form, the CDR3 reads TGTGCCTGGAGTGTACTAGACAGTGGCTACACCTTC. Protein sequence: CAWSVLDSGYTF. V is TRBV30 and J is TRBJ1-2; D is perhaps TRBD1 (5 bases). Trimming took 0 bases from V and 7 from J, leaving 9 bases between them. The CDR3 is 12 residues long. The V gene's germline CDR1 is GTSNPN and CDR2 SVGIG (reference sequence).

The rearrangement joins TRBV25-1 to TRBJ2-3; 10 nucleotides line up with TRBD2. Per germline, CDR1 MGHDK and CDR2 SYGVNS. There are 14 residues in the CDR3. V shed 5 bases, J shed 12 bases, and the junction held 11 bases outside the gene matches. The CDR3 loop is CASSPTPQRGGQYF. The CDR3 coding sequence is TGTGCCAGCAGTCCGACCCCCCAGCGGGGGGGCCAGTATTTT.

This chain joins TRBV9 and TRBJ2-3; 9 nucleotides align to TRBD2. The J segment lost 0 bases and the V segment lost 0 bases, leaving 5 bases of the junction unmatched. The CDR3 consists of 17 residues. From germline, CDR1 is SGDLS and CDR2 YYNGEE. The CDR3 sequence is CASSVASGTPSTDTQYF. CDR3 in DNA: TGTGCCAGCAGCGTAGCTAGCGGGACGCCTAGCACAGATACGCAGTATTTT. The whole variable domain, filled in from reference TRBV9 and TRBJ2-3, reads DSGVTQTPKHLITATGQRVTLRCSPRSGDLSVYWYQQSLDQGLQFLIQYYNGEERAKGNILERFSAQQFPDLHSELNLSSLELGDSALYFCASSVASGTPSTDTQYFGPGTRLTVL.

The J gene is TRBJ1-3, the V gene TRBV9; a weak D match, TRBD1 (6 bases). CDR3 size: 15 residues. V was pared by 3 bases and J by 7 bases, with 17 bases between. In germline, CDR1 is SGDLS, CDR2 YYNGEE. This chain's CDR3 is CASSAGIQGSNTIYF. CDR3 sequence (DNA): TGTGCCAGCAGCGCCGGAATACAGGGATCCAACACCATATATTTT.

V is TRBV18 and J is TRBJ2-3; D is perhaps TRBD1 (6 bases). V lost 6 bases and J lost 5, with 9 bases in between. The CDR3 length is 12 residues. CDR1 and CDR2 (germline): KGHSH, LQKENI. The CDR3: CASSGRGDTQYF. CDR3 coding DNA: TGTGCCAGCTCGGGCAGGGGAGATACGCAGTATTTT.

J is TRBJ2-7 and V is TRBV5-1; D possibly matches TRBD1 or TRBD2 (5 bases each). CDR3 length: 16 residues. Germline lookup yields CDR1 SGHRS and CDR2 YFSETQ. V gave up 0 bases and J gave up 3 bases, with 16 bases separating them. CDR3 nucleotide sequence: TGCGCCAGCAGCTTGGCTCAGGGCCACGGGAACTACGAGCAGTACTTC. This gives the protein CASSLAQGHGNYEQYF. The full variable domain, completed using reference TRBV5-1 and TRBJ2-7, is KAGVTQTPRYLIKTRGQQVTLSCSPISGHRSVSWYQQTPGQGLQFLFEYFSETQRNKGNFPGRFSGRQFSNSRSEMNVSTLELGDSALYLCASSLAQGHGNYEQYFGPGTRLTVT.

This chain connects TRBV6-1 to TRBJ2-3; 12 bases map to TRBD2. Germline V lookup: CDR1 MNHNS, CDR2 SASEGT. CDR3 length equals 17 residues. V lost 0 bases, J lost 5 bases, and 6 bases stayed unmatched. In nucleotides, the CDR3 is TGTGCCAGCAGTGAAGCTCCTAGCGGGAGGGCCAGAGATACGCAGTATTTT. Its translation is CASSEAPSGRARDTQYF.

The chain couples TRBV5-1 to TRBJ1-2, with D maybe TRBD1 (5 bases). The CDR3 length is 15 residues. Germline loops: CDR1 SGHRS, CDR2 YFSETQ. Trimming left V 0 bases short and J 1 base short, with 10 bases between. The CDR3 reads CASSLVAGNNYGYTF. The DNA of the CDR3 is TGCGCCAGCAGCTTGGTAGCAGGGAATAACTATGGCTACACCTTC. The full variable domain, with the rest looked up from reference TRBV5-1 and TRBJ1-2, is KAGVTQTPRYLIKTRGQQVTLSCSPISGHRSVSWYQQTPGQGLQFLFEYFSETQRNKGNFPGRFSGRQFSNSRSEMNVSTLELGDSALYLCASSLVAGNNYGYTFGSGTRLTVV.

The chain couples TRBV6-5 to TRBJ2-7; a weak D match, TRBD2 (6 bases). The CDR3 is made up of 15 amino acids. Trimming shortened V by 6 bases and J by 5 bases, and 20 bases separated the two germline ends. Germline V gene sequence: CDR1 MNHEY, CDR2 SVGAGI. The CDR3: CASSPARGGPDEQYF. The CDR3 DNA sequence: TGTGCCAGCAGCCCCGCGAGGGGAGGCCCCGACGAGCAGTACTTC.

This clone has just one count. The chain joins TRBV21-1 to TRBJ1-1; TRBD1 reflects the table's D call only, with no check against the DNA. TRBV21-1 is given as a pseudogene. The CDR3 runs to 15 residues. The CDR3 spells CASSTWDRGNTEAFF. Here the CDR3 DNA reads TGTGCCAGCAGCACCTGGGACAGGGGGAACACTGAAGCTTTCTTT.

The rearrangement links TRBV7-2 to TRBJ1-2; perhaps TRBD1 as D (6 bases). Germline lookup yields CDR1 SGHTA and CDR2 FQGNSA. CDR3 length: 16 amino acids. V lost 1 base, J lost 4 bases, and 16 bases lay in between. CDR3 sequence reads: CASSLGLQGPSYGYTF. Here the CDR3 DNA reads TGTGCCAGCAGCTTAGGATTGCAGGGGCCTTCCTATGGCTACACCTTC.

J is TRBJ2-5 and V is TRBV30; 12 bases map to TRBD2. Trimming took 4 bases from V and 4 from J; bases not matched to a gene: 4. The germline gives CDR1 GTSNPN, CDR2 SVGIG (reference sequence). This CDR3 is 14 amino acids long. The CDR3 coding sequence is TGTGCCTGGACCCTAGCGGGGGGGCTAGAGACCCAGTACTTC. This encodes CAWTLAGGLETQYF.

This sequence joins TRBV25-1 and TRBJ1-5; D is perhaps TRBD1 (5 bases). This CDR3 comprises 13 residues. CDR1 and CDR2 (germline): MGHDK, SYGVNS. With 7 bases removed from V and 1 base from J, the gap between germline ends came to 8 bases. CDR3 amino acids: CASTQGSNQPQHF. DNA for the CDR3: TGTGCCAGCACCCAGGGCAGCAATCAGCCCCAGCATTTT.

J is TRBJ2-7 and V is TRBV5-1; TRBD1 agrees at 9 bases. CDR1 and CDR2 (germline): SGHRS, YFSETQ. V was pared by 0 bases and J by 6 bases, with 7 bases of the junction left unmatched. The CDR3 is made up of 15 amino acids. The CDR3 region is CASSLGTGEAFEQYF. CDR3 sequence (DNA): TGCGCCAGCAGCTTGGGGACAGGGGAAGCATTCGAGCAGTACTTC.